The clone carrying this T cell receptor beta chain has only a few counts. V was clipped by 5 bases and J by 0 bases, with 11 bases between them. This CDR3 is built from 14 residues. Germline V gene lookup returns CDR1 DFQATT and CDR2 SNEGSKA (reference sequence). This specimen belongs to a study of identical twins. TCRdb itself ran the 5' RACE reads through MiXCR, one entry per CDR3 protein. The repertoire includes roughly 770,000 distinct CDR3 sequences, 15% to 20% of them detected once, and around 14% sits in the top ten. Separately, the same data were catalogued under a study of T cells expressing NK-cell markers.

The chain combines TRBV20-1 with TRBJ2-1; D is unclear. The source of this sequence is a woman aged 18-29 years in good health. The sequenced sample was PBMCs. The CDR3 DNA is TGCAGTGCTCCGGACGGACCCTCCTACAATGAGCAGTTCTTC. Translated: CSAPDGPSYNEQFF.